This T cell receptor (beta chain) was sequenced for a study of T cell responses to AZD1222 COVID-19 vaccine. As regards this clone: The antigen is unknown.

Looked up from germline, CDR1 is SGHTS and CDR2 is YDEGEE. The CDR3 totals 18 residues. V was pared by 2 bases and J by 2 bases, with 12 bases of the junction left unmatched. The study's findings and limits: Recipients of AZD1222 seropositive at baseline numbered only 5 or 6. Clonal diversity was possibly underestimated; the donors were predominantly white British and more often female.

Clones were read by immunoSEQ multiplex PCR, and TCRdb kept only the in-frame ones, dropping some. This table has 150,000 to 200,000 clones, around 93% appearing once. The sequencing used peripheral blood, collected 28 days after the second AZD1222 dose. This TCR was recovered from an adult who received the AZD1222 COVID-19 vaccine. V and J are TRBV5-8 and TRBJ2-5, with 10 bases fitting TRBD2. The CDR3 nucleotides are TGTGCCAGCAGCTTTTGGGGCCCTACTAGCGGGGCTCAAGAGACCCAGTACTTC. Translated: CASSFWGPTSGAQETQYF.